The 8 T cell receptor beta chains below all came from one sample that was sequenced in a study of lymphopenia after photon versus proton radiotherapy. Assay used: immunoSEQ multiplex PCR; TCRdb lists only in-frame clones, some missing. The sample consists of 15,000 or so clones, approximately 86% of them appearing once. The sample in question was peripheral blood, obtained from a patient treated with proton-based radiotherapy. The receptor source for this set is a woman aged 60 to 75 with cholangiocarcinoma. Some clones in this sample may be carry-over from other donors' samples.

The chain joins TRBV5-1 to TRBJ2-1; either TRBD1 or TRBD2 may fit D (5 bases each). The CDR3 consists of 14 residues. Trimming shortened V by 0 bases and J by 4 bases, and 8 bases separated the two germline ends. Germline V gives CDR1 SGHRS, CDR2 YFSETQ. CDR3 protein: CASSLGDRYNEQFF. As DNA, the CDR3 is TGCGCCAGCAGCTTGGGGGACCGTTACAATGAGCAGTTCTTC.

The V call is TRBV5-1, the J call TRBJ1-1; unclear D gene. The germline V gene has CDR1 SGHRS and CDR2 YFSETQ. Trimming took 4 bases from V and 1 from J, leaving 8 bases between them. CDR3 length: 13 amino acids. This CDR3 is CASSKNQNTEAFF. The DNA for the CDR3 is TGCGCCAGCAGCAAAAATCAGAACACTGAAGCTTTCTTT.

The chain combines TRBV5-5 with TRBJ1-2; no firm D call. V gave up 0 bases and J gave up 3 bases, with 15 bases separating them. Germline V gives CDR1 SGHKS, CDR2 YYEKEE (reference sequence). CDR3 length: 16 amino acids. The CDR3 region has the DNA TGTGCCAGCAGCTTGGATGTGAGTTGGTGGGACTATGGCTACACCTTC. It codes for CASSLDVSWWDYGYTF.

The chain is built from TRBV28 and TRBJ1-2, with 10 bases aligning to TRBD1. This CDR3 is 15 amino acids long. Trimming at V came to 5 bases and at J to 3 bases, leaving 6 bases not matched to a gene. Germline V gene lookup returns CDR1 MDHEN and CDR2 SYDVKM. CDR3 residues: CASSRPGQGYYGYTF. The CDR3 DNA follows: TGTGCCAGCAGTCGACCGGGACAGGGGTACTATGGCTACACCTTC.

This rearrangement joins TRBV27 to TRBJ1-2, with a tentative D call TRBD1 (6 bases). This CDR3 has 11 amino acids. Germline assignment: CDR1 MNHEY and CDR2 SMNVEV (reference sequence). V lost 3 bases and J lost 10, with 9 bases in between. The CDR3 coding sequence is TGTGCCAGCAGTTTCAGGGGCTTCTACACCTTC. This codes for CASSFRGFYTF.

The rearrangement joins TRBV5-6 to TRBJ1-2; TRBD1 matches at 7 bases. The junction had 5 bases not matched to a gene; V was cut back by 2 bases and J by 7 bases. This CDR3 is 13 amino acids long. Germline assignment: CDR1 SGHDT and CDR2 YYEEEE. This CDR3 is CASSFPGGGGYTF. The DNA of the CDR3 is TGTGCCAGCAGCTTTCCAGGGGGTGGTGGCTACACCTTC.

The V and J genes are TRBV18 and TRBJ1-3; no clear D gene. Germline V lookup: CDR1 KGHSH, CDR2 LQKENI. The CDR3 covers 15 residues. Trimming took 1 base from V and 0 from J, leaving 7 bases between them. CDR3 coding DNA: TGTGCCAGCTCACCACGGGCAGTCTCTGGAAACACCATATATTTT. This gives the protein CASSPRAVSGNTIYF.

The CDR3 loop is CASSRGTASGIAYEQYF. The CDR3 nucleotides read TGTGCCAGTAGCCGAGGGACGGCTAGCGGGATTGCCTACGAGCAGTACTTC. The rearrangement links TRBV19 to TRBJ2-7; 9 bases are shared with TRBD2. V lost 6 bases, J lost 2 bases, and 14 bases stayed unmatched. CDR1 and CDR2 from the germline V gene are LNHDA and SQIVND (reference sequence). This CDR3 is built from 17 residues.